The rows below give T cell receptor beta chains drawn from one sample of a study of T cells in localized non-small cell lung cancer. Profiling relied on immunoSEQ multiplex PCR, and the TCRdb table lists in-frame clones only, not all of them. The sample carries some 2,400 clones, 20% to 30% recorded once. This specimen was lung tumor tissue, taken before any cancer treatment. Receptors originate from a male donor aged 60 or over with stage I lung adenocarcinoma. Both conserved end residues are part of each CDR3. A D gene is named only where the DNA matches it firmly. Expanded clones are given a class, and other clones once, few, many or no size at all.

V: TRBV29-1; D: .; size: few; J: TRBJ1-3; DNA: TGCAGCGCTGGATTTAGAGGAAACACCATATATTTT; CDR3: CSAGFRGNTIYF
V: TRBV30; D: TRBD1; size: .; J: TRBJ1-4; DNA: TGTGCCTGGAGGTCCGGGACAGGGGATGAAAAACTGTTTTTT; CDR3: CAWRSGTGDEKLFF
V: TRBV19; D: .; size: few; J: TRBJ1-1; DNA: TGTGCCAGTAGTATAAACGAGGGTACTGAAGCTTTCTTT; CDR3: CASSINEGTEAFF
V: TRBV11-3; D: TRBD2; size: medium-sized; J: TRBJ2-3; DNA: TGTGCCAGCAGCCCGCGACTAGCGGGGGGGGGAGATACGCAGTATTTT; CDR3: CASSPRLAGGGDTQYF
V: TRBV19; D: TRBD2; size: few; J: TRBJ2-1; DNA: TGTGCCAGTAGTACTTTAGCGGGGGCGTCCTACAATGAGCAGTTCTTC; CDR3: CASSTLAGASYNEQFF
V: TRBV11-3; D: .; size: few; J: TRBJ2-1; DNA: TGTGCCAGCAGCTTAGGGGGGCGGGGCGTCTACAATGAGCAGTTCTTC; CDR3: CASSLGGRGVYNEQFF
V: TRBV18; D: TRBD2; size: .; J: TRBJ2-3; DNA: TGTGCCAGCTCAGCAGCGGGGGGGCCTCTAGTGCGGGATACGCAGTATTTT; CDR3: CASSAAGGPLVRDTQYF
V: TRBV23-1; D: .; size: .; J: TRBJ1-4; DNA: TGCGCCAGCAGTCAATGGCGCTTCACCGCTGAAAAACTGTTTTTT; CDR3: CASSQWRFTAEKLFF
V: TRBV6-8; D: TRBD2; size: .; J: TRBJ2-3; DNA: TGTGCCAGCAGTTTGGGACTAGCGGGCACAGATACGCAGTATTTT; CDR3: CASSLGLAGTDTQYF
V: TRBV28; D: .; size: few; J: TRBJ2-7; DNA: TGTGCCAGCAGTTTTGTGGGAGCATCAAATCCCTACGAGCAGTACTTC; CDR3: CASSFVGASNPYEQYF
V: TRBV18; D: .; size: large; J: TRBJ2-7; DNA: TGTGCCAGCTCACCACGGGCCGGCGAGCAGTACTTC; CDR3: CASSPRAGEQYF
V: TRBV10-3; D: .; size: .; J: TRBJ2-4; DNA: TGTGCCATCAATCGACACCTACTAGCCAAAAACATTCAGTACTTC; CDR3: CAINRHLLAKNIQYF
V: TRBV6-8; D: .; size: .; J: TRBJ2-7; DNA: TGTGCCAGCAGTTACTCGGGGTTCTCCTACGAGCAGTACTTC; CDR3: CASSYSGFSYEQYF
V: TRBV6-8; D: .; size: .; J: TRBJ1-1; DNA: TGTGCCAGCAGTCCCGATACCGACAGACGCACTGAAGCTTTCTTT; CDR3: CASSPDTDRRTEAFF
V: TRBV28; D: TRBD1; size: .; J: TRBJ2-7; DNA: TGTGCCAGCAGAGTTCCCGGGACAGGTTCCTACGAGCAGTACTTC; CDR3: CASRVPGTGSYEQYF
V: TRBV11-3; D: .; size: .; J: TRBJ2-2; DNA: TGTGCCAGCAGCTTAGTCGCAGGAACCGGGGAGCTGTTTTTT; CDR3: CASSLVAGTGELFF
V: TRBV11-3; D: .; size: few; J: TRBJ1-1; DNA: TGTGCCAGCAGCTTACCCACAGGGAATGGTGAAGCTTTCTTT; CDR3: CASSLPTGNGEAFF
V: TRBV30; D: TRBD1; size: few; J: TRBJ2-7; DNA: TGTGCCTGGAGTGACGGGACAGGGACCTACGAGCAGTACTTC; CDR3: CAWSDGTGTYEQYF
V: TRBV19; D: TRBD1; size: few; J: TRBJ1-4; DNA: TGTGCCTCGGGACAGGGAGCAACTAATGAAAAACTGTTTTTT; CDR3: CASGQGATNEKLFF
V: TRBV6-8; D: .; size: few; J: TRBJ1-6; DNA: TGTGCCAGCAGTTACAAGGGCTCTGGTTCACCCCTCCACTTT; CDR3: CASSYKGSGSPLHF
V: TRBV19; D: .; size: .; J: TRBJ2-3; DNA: TGTGCCAGTAGTATGCGGGTCGGGGGCACAGATACGCAGTATTTT; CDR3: CASSMRVGGTDTQYF
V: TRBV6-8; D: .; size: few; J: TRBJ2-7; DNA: TGTGCCAGCAGATCAGGGCTGGGGGAGCAGTACTTC; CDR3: CASRSGLGEQYF
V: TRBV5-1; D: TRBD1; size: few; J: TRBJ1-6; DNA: TGCGCCAGCAGCCCGGGACAGGGCTATTCACCCCTCCACTTT; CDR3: CASSPGQGYSPLHF
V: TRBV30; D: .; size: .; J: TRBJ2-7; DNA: TGTGCCTGGAGTGAGAGTCGAGAGCAGTACTTC; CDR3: CAWSESREQYF
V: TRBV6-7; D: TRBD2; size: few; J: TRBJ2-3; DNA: TGTGCCAGCAGGCAACTAGCGGGGGGAGATACGCAGTATTTT; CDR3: CASRQLAGGDTQYF
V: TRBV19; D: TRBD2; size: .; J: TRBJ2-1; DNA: TGTGCCAGTAGCCAGATCGGGGGGGCCGGCAATGAGCAGTTCTTC; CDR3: CASSQIGGAGNEQFF
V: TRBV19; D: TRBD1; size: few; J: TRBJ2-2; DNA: TGTGCCAGTAGTGCCCGACAGGGGGTGCCCGGGGAGCTGTTTTTT; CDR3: CASSARQGVPGELFF
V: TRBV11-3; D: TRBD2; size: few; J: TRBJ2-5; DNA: TGTGCCAGCAGCTTGGACGGGGGAGGGGAGACCCAGTACTTC; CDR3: CASSLDGGGETQYF
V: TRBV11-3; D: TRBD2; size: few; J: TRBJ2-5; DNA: TGTGCCAGCAGCTACTACCCCGGGGGAGGGGCGACCCAGTACTTC; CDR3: CASSYYPGGGATQYF
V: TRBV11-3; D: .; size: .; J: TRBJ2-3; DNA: TGTGCCAGCAGCCCCATCACGGCGAGCACAGATACGCAGTATTTT; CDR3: CASSPITASTDTQYF
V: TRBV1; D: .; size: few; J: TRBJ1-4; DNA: .; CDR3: CASSVGTGSNEKLFF